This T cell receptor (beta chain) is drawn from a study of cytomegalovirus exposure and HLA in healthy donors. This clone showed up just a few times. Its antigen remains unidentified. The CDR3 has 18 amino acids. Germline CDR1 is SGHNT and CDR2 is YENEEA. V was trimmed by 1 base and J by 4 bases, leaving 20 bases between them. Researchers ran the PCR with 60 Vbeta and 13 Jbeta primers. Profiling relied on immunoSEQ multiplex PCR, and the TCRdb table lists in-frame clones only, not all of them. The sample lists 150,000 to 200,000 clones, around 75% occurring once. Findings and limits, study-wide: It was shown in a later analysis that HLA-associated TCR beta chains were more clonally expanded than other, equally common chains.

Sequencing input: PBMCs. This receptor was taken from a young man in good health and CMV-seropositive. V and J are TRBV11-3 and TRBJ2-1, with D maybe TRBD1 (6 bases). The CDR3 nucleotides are TGTGCCAGCAGCTTAGGAGCTCGAGACAGGCCTAGATACAATGAGCAGTTCTTC. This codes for CASSLGARDRPRYNEQFF.